These T cell receptor beta chains were read from a single sample in a study of T cells in localized non-small cell lung cancer. Repertoires were generated with immunoSEQ multiplex PCR, while TCRdb's copy carries only in-frame clones and drops some. The sample carries about 19,000 clones, about 83% recorded once. Sample: peripheral blood, taken before any cancer treatment. The receptors originated from a female donor at least 60 years old with stage I lung adenocarcinoma. Both conserved end residues are trimmed from each CDR3. D genes are given only for firm matches.

v_call d_call cdr3_aa
TRBV5-1 TRBD1 ASSLEGQGHGGYT
TRBV2 - ASSVRRQNTEAF
TRBV7-8 - ASSLAGDSYEQY
TRBV14 TRBD1 ASSQERGKGARWKTQY
TRBV6-6 - ASRGGTEAF
TRBV29-1 TRBD1 SVGQGKYEQY
TRBV5-4 - ASSLVGGAYGYT
TRBV7-2 TRBD1 ASSPSTGIVTDEAF
TRBV6-6 - ASSPYRDTYEQY
TRBV5-4 - ASSLDLAKNIQY
TRBV9 - ASSGTRSTDTQY
TRBV5-1 TRBD1 ASSLKFLDRISYGYT
TRBV7-9 - ASSLGFSIPGDYGYT
TRBV11-2 - ASSLVRNTEAF
TRBV6-6 - ASSFSGPWFEKLF
TRBV5-1 - ASSPGPGNTIY
TRBV7-2 TRBD1 ASSLQGASTDTQY
TRBV13 - ASSLGLSTEYRGYT
TRBV27 - ASRKRAVFKTQY
TRBV7-9 - ASSQENYGYT
TRBV2 TRBD1 ASRNRQGADTQY
TRBV6-6 - ASSSDGGTDYNEQF
TRBV29-1 TRBD1 SVQFVKLTGDEQY
TRBV11-1 TRBD1 ASSLEGTGFEAF
TRBV7-9 - ASSLGIVSGNTIY
TRBV15 - ATSRAGVSRGQPQH
TRBV20-1 - SATNSESQH
TRBV5-4 TRBD1 ASSFTGGGSPLH
TRBV27 - ASRRAGALRAGANVLT
TRBV30 - AWGRVISGNTIY
TRBV5-1 - ASSSARLVQDEQY
TRBV7-8 - ASSLVVRGVTEKLF
TRBV11-2 TRBD1 ASRRLQGWTGELF
TRBV4-1 TRBD1 ASSQAGQGVNQPQH
TRBV9 TRBD1 ASSGGGQGGEKLF
TRBV7-9 - ASSPGAVGNYGYT
TRBV19 - ASSRQNTEAF
TRBV30 - AWSPIGGYT
TRBV7-9 - ASSWTRTEQY
TRBV7-3 - ASSSVGKSAF
TRBV10-3 - AISEGGYSNQPQH
TRBV30 - AWSPSSYEQY
TRBV5-4 - ASSLASEGNIQY
TRBV30 - AWGSSGRNTEAF
TRBV28 - ASTTPGGPNEKLF
TRBV2 TRBD1 ASRGQKSYT
TRBV7-9 - ASSLVGSMGTQY
TRBV29-1 - SVDPRDGYT
TRBV30 TRBD1 AWSVLDRVNEQF
TRBV6-1 TRBD1 ASRPGQGGGNTIY